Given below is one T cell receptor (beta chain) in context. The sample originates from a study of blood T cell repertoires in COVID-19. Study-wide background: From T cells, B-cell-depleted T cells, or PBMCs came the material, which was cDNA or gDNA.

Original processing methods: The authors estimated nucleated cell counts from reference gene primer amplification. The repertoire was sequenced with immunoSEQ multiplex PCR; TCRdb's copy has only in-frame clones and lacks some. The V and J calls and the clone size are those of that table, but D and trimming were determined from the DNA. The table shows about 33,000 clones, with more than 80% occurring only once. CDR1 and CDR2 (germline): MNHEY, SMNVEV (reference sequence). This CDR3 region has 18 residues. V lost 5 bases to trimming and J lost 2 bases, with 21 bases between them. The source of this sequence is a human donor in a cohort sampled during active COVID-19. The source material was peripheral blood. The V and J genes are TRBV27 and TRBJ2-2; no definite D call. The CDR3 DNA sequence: TGTGCCAGCAGTCCCAAACACGTCACTGGGCCAAACACCGGGGAGCTGTTTTTT. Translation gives CASSPKHVTGPNTGELFF.